This T cell receptor (beta chain) was sequenced for a study of shared clonotypes between healthy human individuals (dated by TCRdb to the early 2020s). Regarding the complete study: Two women and a few men aged 18 to 49 years were included in the cohort. For each donor, CD4 naive and CD4 memory were each run on three plates, CD8 naive on two plates, and CD8 memory on one plate. Different laboratories and diverse techniques were used to prepare libraries and sequence TCR repertoires, to increase sequencing depth and limit assay-specific biases. Per donor, leukapheresis produced somewhere between about 0.94 and 8.9 billion PBMCs. To estimate repertoire size and how much clonotype sharing occurs between individuals, the study deeply sequenced the blood TCR repertoires of a handful of healthy adults. What the work shows at the level of the full study, not this receptor alone: Larger estimated clonotype richness was generally found for naive subsets than for memory subsets. Pairwise subsampling indicated that sequencing depth was expected to affect the degree of clonotype sharing among donors. Only blood was sampled, and tissue TCR repertoires likely differ from those in blood. Across four donors, approximately 4.6% of naive CD4, roughly 3.5% of naive CD8, about 2.3% of memory CD4, and 0.4% of memory CD8 clonotypes were shared. Higher generation probabilities were observed for clonotypes shared by all four sorted-subset donors than for non-shared clonotypes. Even with the large sequencing depth, rarefaction of the sorted-subset datasets indicated that sequencing was incomplete. The genetic and exposure-history diversity represented was limited by the small number of donors.

Healthy HIV-negative adults with no recently reported acute infections or vaccinations were included as donors. Only Caucasian adults living in Nashville, Tennessee, USA were represented among the donors. CD4+ T cells were enriched by magnetic negative selection; naive cells were then positively selected on CD45RA, and the negative fraction formed the memory subset. After blood collection by leukapheresis, PBMCs were isolated using Ficoll-Histopaque density gradient centrifugation and then cryopreserved in the vapor phase of liquid nitrogen. Purity and quantity of every magnetically sorted T cell population were checked by analytical flow cytometry. From each sorted fraction, genomic DNA was isolated and quantified by UV absorbance on a Nanodrop 2000c. Of note for this clone: Its binding antigen is unknown. No qualities accompany the bases; no much larger clone lies one base away.

Using the deep immunoSEQ assay, multiplex PCR amplified TCR CDR3 regions from genomic DNA. Extracted genomic DNA from each cell subset was spread evenly across all wells of several immunoSEQ 96-well plates, with each plate serving as a replicate. Each replicate PCR for sorted subsets received roughly 0.2 ug genomic DNA, equal to about 30,000 T cell genomes. Purified libraries were quantified with a Qubit 3.0 fluorometer, sized on a Bioanalyzer 2100, and re-quantified with the KAPA Library Quantification kit. Each immunoSEQ 96-well plate was sequenced on its own single-read 150-cycle Illumina NextSeq 550 flow cell. The published analysis was carried out like this. Because the immunoSEQ output included only junctional sequences and no quality scores, the filtering could not be the same as the filtering used for full-length reads. Sequences were annotated with PyIR, a Python wrapper for IgBLAST v1.9, and V/J genes and CDR3 were assigned using IMGT germline references. Reads were removed for weak V/J assignments (E-value above 1e-6), missing CDR3, stop codons, out-of-frame junctions, or ambiguous translated residues. V3J clonotypes were defined as sequences sharing the same inferred V gene, J gene, and CDR3 amino acid sequence. The percentage overlap between two repertoires was calculated by dividing the number of shared unique clonotypes by the size of the smaller repertoire. Richness of each repertoire was evaluated using RTK rarefaction, the Chao1 estimator, and Recon v2.1 estimates of unobserved clonotypes. Generation probabilities were computed with OLGA for all TCRbeta clonotypes obtained by the gDNA method from several donors. Here the immuneACCESS table is served through TCRdb, limited to in-frame sequences with V and J called. Missing clones are a known gap in these copies; in checked studies unresolved V genes cover under half, and the rest lacks a known reason. The DNA gave D and trimming, while V, J and clone size come from that table. In all, the sample holds some 2,400,000 clones, and approximately 95% of those were seen once. The ten largest clones take up roughly 0.13% of the sample.

The CDR1 and CDR2 encoded by the germline V gene are SNHLY and FYNNEI. The CDR3 numbers 14 residues from cysteine through phenylalanine. This entry keeps only the CDR3 DNA: 42 bases, framed from base 1. V loses 6 bases of germline sequence and J loses 0 bases, and the interval between the two ends is 9 bases. This chain joins TRBV2 to TRBJ1-3; the D gene assignment is ambiguous. The sequenced sample consisted of naive CD4+ T cells sorted from blood. The cell subset or site label on this specimen signifies: CD45RA+ positively selected. This TCR was recovered from a young man in good health. The CDR3 reads as follows: CASRPPNSGNTIYF. The nucleotide sequence is TGTGCCAGCAGGCCTCCAAACTCTGGAAACACCATATATTTT.